What follows are 14 T cell receptor beta chains derived from one specimen sequenced in a study of blood T cell repertoires in COVID-19. Sequencing was performed with immunoSEQ multiplex PCR; in TCRdb, only in-frame clones are kept and a portion is missing. The top ten clones hold 2.3% of a sample with approximately 390,000 clones, about 90% of them seen once. Sequenced sample: peripheral blood. These receptors were obtained from a woman aged 55 to 70 with COVID-19, enrolled during active disease.

The genes are TRBV6-6 and TRBJ1-3, with D unclear. V lost 2 bases and J lost 4, with 15 bases in between. The CDR3 has 16 amino acids. The germline CDR1 and CDR2 sequences are MNHNY and SVGAGI (reference sequence). In nucleotides, the CDR3 is TGTGCCAGCAGTTACCCACCTAGCGGTTGGGGAAACACCATATATTTT. Residues: CASSYPPSGWGNTIYF.

The V call is TRBV29-1, the J call TRBJ1-2; maybe TRBD1 (5 bases). The V gene's germline CDR1 is SQVTM and CDR2 ANQGSEA. The CDR3 extends over 11 amino acids. V was shortened by 6 bases and J by 5 bases, with 10 bases between the two germline ends. CDR3 loop: CSVAPGYGYTF. The CDR3 nucleotides read TGCAGCGTAGCCCCAGGGTATGGCTACACCTTC.

The rearrangement links TRBV5-1 to TRBJ2-3; D is possibly TRBD2 (6 bases). The V and J ends lost 4 bases and 3 bases respectively, with 12 bases between them. The CDR3 extends over 14 amino acids. The germline V gene has CDR1 SGHRS and CDR2 YFSETQ. The CDR3 is CASSPGDVTDTQYF. Here the CDR3 DNA reads TGCGCCAGCAGCCCGGGAGACGTAACAGATACGCAGTATTTT.

This chain uses TRBV19 with TRBJ2-1; D might be TRBD1 (5 bases). The V gene's germline CDR1 is LNHDA and CDR2 SQIVND (reference sequence). This CDR3 spans 15 amino acids. Trimming took off 7 bases at V and 0 bases at J, with 13 bases between the two ends. The CDR3 DNA follows: TGTGCCAGTACCCTTGACAGAAGCTCCTACAATGAGCAGTTCTTC. Translated, it gives CASTLDRSSYNEQFF.

The rearrangement uses TRBV5-1 and TRBJ1-2; 8 nucleotides line up with TRBD1. The CDR3 loop spans 15 amino acids. With V trimmed by 4 bases and J by 4 bases, 9 bases remained unmatched. Germline lookup yields CDR1 SGHRS and CDR2 YFSETQ. CDR3 bases: TGCGCCAGCAGCCCGGGGTCAGGGGGCGGCTATGGCTACACCTTC. Its translation is CASSPGSGGGYGYTF.

The rearrangement joins TRBV6-1 to TRBJ2-3; D may be TRBD2 (6 bases). V was clipped by 2 bases and J by 6 bases, with 12 bases between them. The CDR3 contains 14 residues. Germline CDR1 is MNHNS and CDR2 is SASEGT. DNA for the CDR3: TGTGCCAGCAGTGAATCTGCAGGAGGGGATACGCAGTATTTT. Protein product: CASSESAGGDTQYF.

The chain couples TRBV19 to TRBJ2-1; possible D gene TRBD1, 5 bases. V was shortened by 3 bases and J by 0 bases, with 12 bases between the two germline ends. The CDR3 extends over 16 amino acids. Germline V gene sequence: CDR1 LNHDA, CDR2 SQIVND (reference sequence). The CDR3 nucleotides are TGTGCCAGTAGTATTTGGGGCCAGAGCTCCTACAATGAGCAGTTCTTC. This gives the protein CASSIWGQSSYNEQFF.

This clone came up once. This chain links TRBV6-5 with TRBJ2-5; 10 bases align to TRBD1. With V trimmed by 6 bases and J by 7 bases, 5 bases remained unmatched. Germline assignment: CDR1 MNHEY and CDR2 SVGAGI. The CDR3 has 13 amino acids. The CDR3 DNA sequence: TGTGCCAGCAGCGGGACAGGGGCCGGGACCCAGTACTTC. Translated: CASSGTGAGTQYF.

The chain employs TRBV5-1 and TRBJ2-1, with TRBD1 as a possible D gene (5 bases). Germline-derived CDR1 and CDR2 are SGHRS and YFSETQ. V was pared by 1 base and J by 6 bases, with 20 bases between. CDR3 length: 17 residues. The CDR3 region has the DNA TGCGCCAGCAGCTTGAGGGGCAGAGTGACATCGGGCAATGAGCAGTTCTTC. This translates into CASSLRGRVTSGNEQFF.

This sequence joins TRBV6-1 and TRBJ1-2; 11 nucleotides agree with TRBD1. V gave up 2 bases and J gave up 7 bases; unmatched junction bases: 9. Looked up from germline, CDR1 is MNHNS and CDR2 is SASEGT. This CDR3 spans 16 amino acids. The CDR3 here is CASSESWTGGSSGYTF. Here the CDR3 DNA reads TGTGCCAGCAGTGAATCGTGGACAGGGGGCTCTAGTGGCTACACCTTC.

This chain links TRBV7-9 with TRBJ1-5; perhaps TRBD1 as D (6 bases). Per germline, CDR1 SEHNR and CDR2 FQNEAQ (reference sequence). The CDR3 contains 14 residues. With 5 bases removed from V and 3 bases from J, the gap between germline ends came to 11 bases. The CDR3 DNA sequence: TGTGCCAGCAGCCCAACAGGGCCCAATCAGCCCCAGCATTTT. Its translation is CASSPTGPNQPQHF.

This chain joins TRBV11-2 and TRBJ1-1; D ambiguous. This CDR3 is 13 amino acids long. Germline CDR1 is SGHAT and CDR2 is FQNNGV. Trimming removed 5 bases at V and 0 bases at J, with 7 bases between. CDR3 residues: CASSVTVNTEAFF. The CDR3 DNA is TGTGCCAGCAGCGTTACAGTGAACACTGAAGCTTTCTTT.

The chain joins TRBV27 to TRBJ1-5, with D possibly TRBD1 on 6 matching bases. Trimming shortened V by 6 bases and J by 3 bases, and 21 bases separated the two germline ends. Germline-derived CDR1 and CDR2 are MNHEY and SMNVEV (reference sequence). The CDR3 loop spans 17 amino acids. The CDR3 here is CASSPGDKGNTNQPQHF. The CDR3 DNA follows: TGTGCCAGCAGCCCCGGGGACAAGGGTAACACCAATCAGCCCCAGCATTTT.

The chain joins TRBV14 to TRBJ2-7; no definite D call. The CDR3 loop spans 15 amino acids. V was pared by 0 bases and J by 0 bases, with 9 bases between. Per the germline V gene, CDR1 is SGHDN and CDR2 is FVKESK. Written as DNA, the CDR3 is TGTGCCAGCAGCCAAGACCCGAACAGCTCCTACGAGCAGTACTTC. It specifies CASSQDPNSSYEQYF.